This TCR beta chain was obtained from a study of T cell clusters in autoimmune cytopenias. About the study: TRB sequencing had a median around 50,000 reads and 2,350 distinct clonotypes per sample. Notes on the study in general: The T cell clusters came from computational analysis alone and lack functional validation. Compared with active autoimmune hepatitis patients, healthy donors showed about 3-fold more exclusive TRB clusters.

TRB rearrangements were amplified by touch-down multiplex PCR with mixed TRB-A/B primers. TCRdb derives one entry per CDR3 protein from the multiplex PCR reads, leaving out DNA. The table lists about 8,200 distinct CDR3 sequences, with 25% to 35% in the top ten. Some 38,000 genome equivalents of blood DNA were amplified for TRB. Notes on this clonotype: Its antigen is still unknown.

Sequencing was done on a sample of peripheral blood. This TCR derives from a human donor with an autoimmune cytopenia or autoimmune hepatitis (not recorded which).

Here the CDR3 reads CASQEGTEAFF. The V call is TRBV12-3 or TRBV12-4, the J call TRBJ1-1. This CDR3 has 11 residues.